This T cell receptor beta chain was sequenced in a study of regulatory T cells in long-lasting Graves disease. Germline lookup yields CDR1 LNHNV and CDR2 YYDKDF (reference sequence). The CDR3 is 13 residues long. V shed 1 base, J shed 16 bases, and the junction held 7 bases outside the gene matches. General study points: Small numbers of samples may have cut accuracy. A greater number of public clonotypes (about 3,000) was shared by persistent patients than by new patients (just over 950). TRBV28, TRBJ1-2 and TRBJ2-5 emerged as the favored segments in persistent disease.

Sample time point: newly diagnosed GD, antithyroid drugs for less than 3 months. From PBMCs, RNA was extracted and then used to make the TCR library. The TCR beta library used iRepertoire HTBI primers with Arm-PCR amplification of CDR3. Original analysis: Across the samples, identification revealed some 59 TRBV and roughly 13 TRBJ segments. TCRdb passed the multiplex PCR reads through MiXCR, listing each CDR3 protein once. These V and J calls rely on TCRdb rather than the paper's analysis. The profile shows fewer than 400,000 distinct CDR3 sequences, approximately 20% of them singletons. This clonotype was detected ten times or more. Its antigen remains unknown.

The chain has TRBV15 and TRBJ2-1; the match to TRBD2 covers 10 bases. This TCR derives from a female donor with Graves disease. Sequences were derived from peripheral blood mononuclear cells (PBMCs), sampled at new diagnosis, from a patient treated with antithyroid drugs. This CDR3 reads CATSRASSGSYFF. The DNA of the CDR3 is TGTGCCACCAGCAGAGCATCTAGCGGGAGTTACTTCTTC.